The next 27 T cell receptor beta chains were all read from a single sample in a study of vaccination and CD4 T cells after COVID-19. Their recognized antigens are unknown. Cultured CD4+ T cell DNA underwent sequencing with the Oncomine TCR Beta short-read assay. TCRdb reprocessed the PCR reads via MiXCR and lists one record per CDR3 protein. The repertoire includes several thousand distinct CDR3 sequences, approximately 71% of them detected once, and approximately 36% sits in the top ten. Specified treatment: roughly 11-day PBMC culture with coronavirus spike peptide pools or control peptides (ViraFEST assay). Sequenced material: CD4+ T cells from blood, cultured in vitro. These receptors came from a human donor who had recovered from COVID-19.

This clonotype was found once. V gene TRBV20-1 combines with J gene TRBJ2-3, with TRBD2 matching 7 bases. The V segment lost 0 bases and the J segment 4 bases; nucleotides outside the gene matches: 10. The germline V gene has CDR1 DFQATT and CDR2 SNEGSKA (reference sequence). The CDR3 is 16 amino acids. The CDR3 sequence: CSARDSSGGIADTQYF. The CDR3, as DNA: TGCAGTGCTAGAGATAGTTCCGGGGGGATCGCAGATACGCAGTATTTT.

The V gene is TRBV20-1, the J gene TRBJ1-2; D gene uncertain. CDR3 length equals 12 residues. V lost 3 bases to trimming and J lost 7 bases, with 12 bases between them. Germline V gene sequence: CDR1 DFQATT, CDR2 SNEGSKA (reference sequence). Written as DNA, the CDR3 is TGCAGTGCTAGCCTCGGGAACGGTGGCTACACCTTC. It translates to CSASLGNGGYTF.

The chain carries TRBV19 and TRBJ1-2, with 8 positions matching TRBD1. This CDR3 comprises 12 residues. The germline V gene has CDR1 LNHDA and CDR2 SQIVND (reference sequence). V gave up 7 bases and J gave up 8 bases; unmatched junction bases: 6. The CDR3 spells CASMDRVAGYTF. Written as DNA, the CDR3 is TGTGCCAGTATGGACAGGGTGGCAGGCTACACCTTC.

J is TRBJ2-3 and V is TRBV2, with D maybe TRBD2 (5 bases). V was trimmed by 6 bases and J by 2 bases, leaving 15 bases between them. The CDR3 is 15 residues long. Germline V gene data show CDR1 as SNHLY and CDR2 as FYNNEI. The CDR3 region has the DNA TGTGCCAGCAGCCGCGGGCGTGGTAACACAGATACGCAGTATTTT. Its protein is CASSRGRGNTDTQYF. Full variable domain (rest looked up from reference TRBV2 and TRBJ2-3): EPEVTQTPSHQVTQMGQEVILRCVPISNHLYFYWYRQILGQKVEFLVSFYNNEISEKSEIFDDQFSVERPDGSNFTLKIRSTKLEDSAMYFCASSRGRGNTDTQYFGPGTRLTVL.

The V call is TRBV11-3, the J call TRBJ1-6; TRBD1 is a possible D gene (5 bases). Trimming took 4 bases from V and 14 from J, leaving 21 bases between them. Germline V gene data show CDR1 as SGHNT and CDR2 as YENEEA. The CDR3 runs to 15 residues. This CDR3 is CASSSGQTASRTLHF. In DNA, the CDR3 is TGTGCCAGCAGCTCCGGACAAACGGCGTCTAGGACCCTCCACTTT.

The CDR3 is CAWTSGNTIYF. In DNA, the CDR3 is TGTGCCTGGACCAGCGGAAACACCATATATTTT. The rearrangement uses TRBV30 and TRBJ1-3; D ambiguous. This CDR3 has 11 amino acids. Trimming removed 4 bases at V and 4 bases at J, with 5 bases between. CDR1 GTSNPN and CDR2 SVGIG come from the germline V gene (reference sequence).

The V gene is TRBV11-2, the J gene TRBJ1-2; TRBD1 matches 7 bases. The J segment lost 4 bases and the V segment lost 4 bases, leaving 12 bases of the junction unmatched. The V gene's germline CDR1 is SGHAT and CDR2 FQNNGV. This CDR3 comprises 16 residues. The CDR3 here is CASSSRGGARGYGYTF. The CDR3 coding sequence is TGTGCCAGCAGCTCCAGGGGGGGTGCCAGGGGCTATGGCTACACCTTC.

The chain combines TRBV27 with TRBJ2-5; TRBD1 aligns across 7 bases. The V gene end was trimmed by 5 bases and the J gene end by 2 bases; junction bases not matched to a gene: 8. Germline assignment: CDR1 MNHEY and CDR2 SMNVEV (reference sequence). The CDR3 has 15 residues. CDR3 sequence: CASSKLGTVQETQYF. DNA for the CDR3: TGTGCCAGCAGTAAATTAGGGACAGTTCAAGAGACCCAGTACTTC.

The chain joins TRBV27 to TRBJ2-1, with D perhaps TRBD2 (6 bases). This CDR3 region has 13 residues. Per the germline V gene, CDR1 is MNHEY and CDR2 is SMNVEV (reference sequence). With 8 bases removed from V and 15 bases from J, the gap between germline ends came to 23 bases. The CDR3 loop reads CASAVGGLPIPFF. The DNA for the CDR3 is TGTGCCAGCGCTGTTGGGGGACTTCCTATACCGTTCTTC.

This clonotype occurred a few times. V is TRBV24-1 and J is TRBJ2-4, with D tentatively TRBD2 (7 bases). Germline lookup yields CDR1 KGHDR and CDR2 SFDVKD. CDR3 length: 17 residues. The germline V and J ends were trimmed by 4 bases and 11 bases, with 26 bases remaining between them. The CDR3 coding sequence is TGTGCCACCAGTGACGTAACTAGGGAGGGGGGGAAATTTTTTCAGTACTTC. Translated, it gives CATSDVTREGGKFFQYF.

This clonotype was observed a handful of times. The chain links TRBV20-1 to TRBJ2-6; D gene unclear. V was pared by 2 bases and J by 0 bases, with 8 bases between. Per germline, CDR1 DFQATT and CDR2 SNEGSKA (reference sequence). This CDR3 region has 15 residues. The CDR3 is CSARILTSGANVLTF. Written as DNA, the CDR3 is TGCAGTGCTAGAATCCTCACCTCTGGGGCCAACGTCCTGACTTTC.

This rearrangement joins TRBV30 to TRBJ1-6, with D unresolved. The CDR3 extends over 13 amino acids. The germline V gene has CDR1 GTSNPN and CDR2 SVGIG (reference sequence). Trimming took off 3 bases at V and 7 bases at J, with 10 bases between the two ends. The CDR3 bases are TGTGCCTGGAGGGGAGTACCCAATTCACCCCTCCACTTT. This sequence encodes CAWRGVPNSPLHF.

The CDR3 sequence: CASSHGQGRPNYGYTF. CDR3 DNA: TGTGCCAGCAGCCACGGACAGGGGCGCCCTAACTATGGCTACACCTTC. This chain joins TRBV6-1 and TRBJ1-2, with TRBD1 matching over 9 bases. V shed 6 bases and J 0 bases; nucleotides not matched to a gene: 8. The CDR3 sequence is 16 residues long. Germline V gives CDR1 MNHNS, CDR2 SASEGT.

With regard to this clonotype: Germline is not matched at one junction end, which may reflect a read error. The genes are TRBV7-2 and TRBJ2-6, with 12 bases identical to TRBD1. The CDR3 has 19 amino acids. Germline V gives CDR1 SGHTA, CDR2 FQGNSA. The CDR3 bases are TGTGCCGGCAGCTTAGCCGGGACAGGGGGCGCGGGTGGGGCCAACGTCCTGACTTTC. This sequence encodes CAGSLAGTGGAGGANVLTF.

This clonotype was picked up a small number of times. The CDR3 reads CASSYGSGGSVPQHF. Written as DNA, the CDR3 is TGTGCCAGCAGTTACGGGTCAGGGGGCTCTGTGCCCCAGCATTTT. The V and J genes are TRBV6-2 or TRBV6-3 and TRBJ1-5, with 8 bases lining up with TRBD1. Germline trimming cut 2 bases from V and 9 bases from J; bases unmatched to any gene: 9. This CDR3 comprises 15 residues. The germline V gene has CDR1 MNHEY and CDR2 SVGEGT.

The chain joins TRBV7-9 to TRBJ1-6; D remains unclear. The CDR3 sequence is 14 residues long. Germline-derived CDR1 and CDR2 are SEHNR and FQNEAQ (reference sequence). V was pared by 3 bases and J by 5 bases, with 8 bases between. Here the CDR3 reads CASSLGRDNSPLHF. The CDR3 nucleotides read TGTGCCAGCAGCTTGGGAAGAGATAATTCACCCCTCCACTTT.

The chain combines TRBV28 with TRBJ1-2; no clear D gene. This CDR3 comprises 12 residues. CDR1 is MDHEN, CDR2 SYDVKM, per germline. V was trimmed by 2 bases and J by 2 bases, leaving 3 bases between them. As DNA, the CDR3 is TGTGCCAGCAGTTTAGAGAACTATGGCTACACCTTC. It specifies CASSLENYGYTF.

By share of the sample, this clonotype is large. The genes are TRBV5-4 and TRBJ2-7, with D possibly being TRBD1 (5 bases). Trimming took off 3 bases at V and 4 bases at J, with 14 bases between the two ends. CDR3 length: 14 residues. CDR1 is SGHNT, CDR2 YYREEE, per germline (reference sequence). CDR3 region: CASSSYAGFYEQYF. The DNA of the CDR3 is TGTGCCAGCAGCTCGTACGCAGGGTTTTACGAGCAGTACTTC. Full variable domain (missing parts from reference TRBV5-4 and TRBJ2-7): ETGVTQSPTHLIKTRGQQVTLRCSSQSGHNTVSWYQQALGQGPQFIFQYYREEENGRGNFPPRFSGLQFPNYSSELNVNALELDDSALYLCASSSYAGFYEQYFGPGTRLTVT.

The chain joins TRBV7-2 to TRBJ2-3, with 13 bases fitting TRBD2. CDR3 length equals 17 residues. CDR1 is SGHTA, CDR2 FQGNSA, per germline. Trimming took 3 bases from V and 5 from J; bases not matched to a gene: 8. CDR3 region: CASSLSLLAGGLDTQYF. CDR3 nucleotides: TGTGCCAGCAGCTTGTCTCTACTAGCGGGGGGGTTAGATACGCAGTATTTT.

This sequence joins TRBV21-1 and TRBJ1-3. TRBV21-1 is a known pseudogene. The CDR3 loop spans 9 amino acids. In DNA, the CDR3 is TGTTACGCTGGAAACACCATATATTTT. Its protein product is CYAGNTIYF.

This clonotype occurred once. The rearrangement uses TRBV20-1 and TRBJ2-7, with D possibly TRBD2 on 6 matching bases. This CDR3 has 12 amino acids. Trimming left V 6 bases short and J 3 bases short, with 12 bases between. Per the germline V gene, CDR1 is DFQATT and CDR2 is SNEGSKA (reference sequence). CDR3 region: CSARDRLYEQYF. DNA of the CDR3: TGCAGTGCGCGGGACCGGCTCTACGAGCAGTACTTC.

The chain is built from TRBV7-8 and TRBJ2-3; D is undetermined. Trimming took 4 bases from V and 5 from J, leaving 28 bases between them. The germline CDR1 and CDR2 sequences are SGHVS and FQNEAQ. CDR3 size: 19 residues. The DNA of the CDR3 is TGTGCCAGCAGCTGGCGACCCTTGGGCTGGCCGTCAAGTCAAGATACGCAGTATTTT. It codes for CASSWRPLGWPSSQDTQYF.

V usage is TRBV12-3 or TRBV12-4 and J usage is TRBJ1-2; TRBD1 matches at 7 bases. V dropped 3 bases and J dropped 2; count of bases not matched to a gene: 9. There are 16 residues in the CDR3. The CDR3 is CASSFLTGLPNYGYTF. For the CDR3, the DNA is TGTGCCAGCAGTTTTTTGACAGGGCTCCCCAACTATGGCTACACCTTC.

The V gene is TRBV6-5, the J gene TRBJ1-5; D may be TRBD1 (5 bases). The CDR3 is 19 amino acids. CDR1 and CDR2 from the germline V gene are MNHEY and SVGAGI. The V end lost 1 base, the J end lost 1 base, and 20 bases lay between the germline ends. CDR3 loop: CASSYYRRGRVVSNQPQHF. The CDR3 DNA sequence: TGTGCCAGCAGTTACTACCGGAGGGGCAGGGTAGTAAGCAATCAGCCCCAGCATTTT.

The genes are TRBV7-2 and TRBJ2-5, with D possibly called TRBD1 or TRBD2 (5 bases each). Trimming pared 1 base from V and 5 bases from J, leaving 11 bases between. The CDR3 length is 14 residues. Germline V gene sequence: CDR1 SGHTA, CDR2 FQGNSA. The CDR3 DNA follows: TGTGCCAGCAGCTTAGACGCCGGGACGGAGACCCAGTACTTC. Translation: CASSLDAGTETQYF.

V gene TRBV28 combines with J gene TRBJ1-3; 10 bases are a match to TRBD1. The CDR3 covers 19 residues. Per germline, CDR1 MDHEN and CDR2 SYDVKM. V was pared by 5 bases and J by 2 bases, with 15 bases of the junction left unmatched. The CDR3 DNA follows: TGTGCCAGCAGTCCCGGGACAGGGGCTACTCTCACCCCTGGAAACACCATATATTTT. This translates into CASSPGTGATLTPGNTIYF.

This clonotype appeared a few times. The chain uses TRBV10-2 and TRBJ1-4; TRBD1 is a possible D gene (6 bases). The CDR3 has 16 amino acids. Germline-derived CDR1 and CDR2 are WSHSY and SAAADI. V lost 3 bases and J lost 5, with 16 bases in between. Here the CDR3 DNA reads TGCGCCAGCAGTGATCTCCCTGGGAGGGGGAATGAAAAACTGTTTTTT. This gives the protein CASSDLPGRGNEKLFF.